Below are 14 T cell receptor beta chains sequenced from a single sample in a study of PD-1 blockade in mismatch repair-deficient tumors. Time point specified: roughly 10-day in vitro stimulation with candidate neoantigen peptide 7. Only in-frame clones appear in the TCRdb table, and some are missing; sequencing was by immunoSEQ multiplex PCR. The table shows some 9,000 clones, with 88% occurring only once. Their cognate antigens are unknown. Material: cells cultured in vitro, obtained from a patient treated with pembrolizumab. The receptor set was obtained from an adult with mismatch repair-deficient cancer.

The CDR3 spells CASSRGAVGNEQFF. CDR3 in DNA: TGCGCCAGCAGTCGGGGGGCGGTAGGAAATGAGCAGTTCTTC. V and J are TRBV10-2 and TRBJ2-1, with D maybe TRBD2 (7 bases). The CDR3 sequence is 14 residues long. CDR1 and CDR2 from the germline V gene are WSHSY and SAAADI. V lost 5 bases, J lost 7 bases, and 15 bases lay in between.

CDR3 sequence reads: CASSLAETALFGYTF. Written as DNA, the CDR3 is TGTGCCAGCAGCTTAGCGGAGACAGCGTTATTCGGCTACACCTTC. The chain uses TRBV7-9 and TRBJ1-2; possible D gene TRBD1, 5 bases. The CDR3 is 15 residues long. Trimming cost V 0 bases and J 8 bases, with 16 bases left between them. Germline CDR1 is SEHNR and CDR2 is FQNEAQ (reference sequence).

The chain has TRBV9 and TRBJ1-6; D gene unclear. V lost 3 bases to trimming and J lost 10 bases, with 8 bases between them. This CDR3 has 12 amino acids. The germline CDR1 and CDR2 sequences are SGDLS and YYNGEE. The CDR3 DNA reads as TGTGCCAGCAGCGAACCAGACTCACCCCTCCACTTT. Encoded protein: CASSEPDSPLHF. Variable domain in full (rest from reference TRBV9 and TRBJ1-6): DSGVTQTPKHLITATGQRVTLRCSPRSGDLSVYWYQQSLDQGLQFLIQYYNGEERAKGNILERFSAQQFPDLHSELNLSSLELGDSALYFCASSEPDSPLHFGNGTRLTVT.

This clone was seen a single time. The genes are TRBV5-1 and TRBJ1-1, with D uncertain. V was shortened by 0 bases and J by 1 base, with 7 bases between the two germline ends. The CDR3 has 14 residues. The germline CDR1 and CDR2 sequences are SGHRS and YFSETQ. The CDR3 nucleotides are TGCGCCAGCAGCTTGGAACCACCGAACACTGAAGCTTTCTTT. Residues: CASSLEPPNTEAFF.

The chain is built from TRBV7-3 and TRBJ2-2, with 8 bases lining up with TRBD2. Trimming removed 5 bases from V and 4 bases from J; junction bases left unmatched: 9. The CDR3 length is 16 residues. Germline-derived CDR1 and CDR2 are SGHTA and FQGTGA. CDR3 sequence: CASSPIAGTGTGELFF. The DNA of the CDR3 is TGTGCCAGCAGCCCCATAGCGGGAACTGGCACCGGGGAGCTGTTTTTT. The full variable domain, rest sourced from reference TRBV7-3 and TRBJ2-2, is GAGVSQTPSNKVTEKGKYVELRCDPISGHTALYWYRQSLGQGPEFLIYFQGTGAADDSGLPNDRFFAVRPEGSVSTLKIQRTERGDSAVYLCASSPIAGTGTGELFFGEGSRLTVL.

A single count supports this clone. V is TRBV7-3 and J is TRBJ2-3; tentatively, D is TRBD2 (6 bases). V dropped 3 bases and J dropped 2 bases, with 9 bases sitting between them. Germline V gene data show CDR1 as SGHTA and CDR2 as FQGTGA. The CDR3 covers 14 residues. CDR3 residues: CASSFGGITDTQYF. The CDR3 region has the DNA TGTGCCAGCAGCTTTGGCGGGATCACAGATACGCAGTATTTT.

This rearrangement joins TRBV6-4 to TRBJ2-3, with D perhaps matching TRBD2 (6 bases). Germline lookup yields CDR1 MRHNA and CDR2 SNTAGT. The CDR3 is made up of 13 amino acids. Trimming shortened V by 8 bases and J by 6 bases, and 15 bases separated the two germline ends. DNA of the CDR3: TGTGCCAGCCGGACTATTTTTCTGGATACGCAGTATTTT. Translating gives CASRTIFLDTQYF.

The chain links TRBV6-5 to TRBJ2-1; TRBD2 aligns across 9 bases. The CDR3 runs to 14 residues. After removal of 4 bases from V and 7 bases from J, the junction contained 5 bases not matched to a gene. Germline CDR1 MNHEY, CDR2 SVGAGI. The CDR3 loop reads CASSSGLAANEQFF. CDR3 DNA: TGTGCCAGCAGTTCGGGACTAGCTGCTAATGAGCAGTTCTTC.

The chain has TRBV9 and TRBJ1-1; no clear D. The CDR3 length is 13 residues. CDR1 is SGDLS, CDR2 YYNGEE, per germline. Trimming shortened V by 3 bases and J by 0 bases, and 6 bases separated the two germline ends. The CDR3 sequence: CASSDGLNTEAFF. Written as DNA, the CDR3 is TGTGCCAGCAGCGATGGACTGAACACTGAAGCTTTCTTT.

The chain recombines TRBV29-1 with TRBJ1-6, with D possibly TRBD1 on 6 matching bases. The CDR3 runs to 13 residues. The germline gives CDR1 SQVTM, CDR2 ANQGSEA. V was clipped by 5 bases and J by 8 bases, with 13 bases between them. The CDR3 DNA reads as TGCAGCGTTAGGGACACGGACTATTCACCCCTCCACTTT. Its protein product is CSVRDTDYSPLHF.

The sample holds a few counts of this clone. The chain links TRBV28 to TRBJ1-5; D gene ambiguous. The V gene's germline CDR1 is MDHEN and CDR2 SYDVKM. Trimming shortened V by 2 bases and J by 10 bases, and 9 bases separated the two germline ends. The CDR3 loop spans 12 amino acids. CDR3 sequence reads: CASSLPRGPQHF. The CDR3, as DNA: TGTGCCAGCAGTTTACCCCGGGGACCCCAGCATTTT.

This chain links TRBV11-2 with TRBJ2-7; TRBD1 is a possible D gene (6 bases). Trimming stripped 1 base from V and 2 bases from J, with 9 bases between. CDR1 SGHAT and CDR2 FQNNGV come from the germline V gene. This CDR3 comprises 14 residues. In DNA form, the CDR3 reads TGTGCCAGCAGCTTAGGGGACACAACCTACGAGCAGTACTTC. Translated: CASSLGDTTYEQYF.

This chain joins TRBV18 and TRBJ1-2, with TRBD1 identical over 7 bases. Germline V CDR1 and CDR2: KGHSH, LQKENI. The J segment lost 4 bases and the V segment lost 6 bases, leaving 14 bases of the junction unmatched. This CDR3 spans 16 amino acids. CDR3 sequence reads: CASSPSLGGSGYGYTF. The CDR3 DNA sequence: TGTGCCAGCTCGCCGAGCCTAGGGGGCTCCGGCTATGGCTACACCTTC.

As DNA, the CDR3 is TGCGCCAGCAGCCTGGAAGGGTATACTGGGGCCAACGTCCTGACTTTC. Amino acids: CASSLEGYTGANVLTF. The rearrangement joins TRBV5-1 to TRBJ2-6; D uncertain. The V end lost 4 bases, the J end lost 2 bases, and 13 bases lay between the germline ends. The CDR3 has 16 amino acids. Germline V gene data show CDR1 as SGHRS and CDR2 as YFSETQ.